This TCR beta chain derives from a study of response to subunit inactivated influenza vaccine. Study-level results: Each seasonal influenza vaccination recruits few new T cells, the authors suggested.

TCRdb reprocessed the RT-PCR reads via MiXCR and lists one record per CDR3 protein. The sample holds some 800,000 distinct CDR3 sequences, around 20% seen once. About this clonotype itself: Antigen: not known.

This receptor was obtained from a man aged 50 to 60 who received an inactivated influenza vaccine. Sequenced here: PBMCs from blood, sampled roughly 5 days after vaccination.

Here the CDR3 DNA reads TGCAGTGCTCGAAATGAGGAGGACGATCAGCCCCAGCATTTT. Residues: CSARNEEDDQPQHF. This chain links TRBV20-1 with TRBJ1-5; D unresolved. CDR3 length equals 14 residues. V was cut by 5 bases and J by 5 bases, with 16 bases left in between. Germline assignment: CDR1 DFQATT and CDR2 SNEGSKA (reference sequence).